This passage covers 26 T cell receptor beta chains from one sample sequenced in a study of CD8 T cells in ankylosing spondylitis. MiXCR, applied by TCRdb to the 5' RACE reads, yields one record per CDR3 protein. The sample shows 200,000 to 300,000 distinct CDR3 sequences, 8.6% of them seen only once. Sequenced material: blood, either unsorted or a sorted T cell fraction (not recorded which). The origin of the receptors is a male donor with ankylosing spondylitis or in good health (not recorded which).

This clonotype came up many times. This chain connects TRBV20-1 to TRBJ2-7, with TRBD1 matching 11 bases. Germline CDR1 is DFQATT and CDR2 is SNEGSKA (reference sequence). V shed 2 bases, J shed 7 bases, and the junction held 7 bases outside the gene matches. CDR3 size: 14 residues. The CDR3 coding sequence is TGCAGTGCTAGATACGGACAGGGGGCGACAGAGCAGTACTTC. This gives the protein CSARYGQGATEQYF.

This clonotype was seen ten or more times. J is TRBJ2-3 and V is TRBV15, with D possibly being TRBD2 (6 bases). There are 13 residues in the CDR3. Trimming cost V 0 bases and J 5 bases, with 6 bases left between them. The germline CDR1 and CDR2 sequences are LNHNV and YYDKDF (reference sequence). CDR3 in amino acids: CATSREAGDTQYF. Here the CDR3 DNA reads TGTGCCACCAGCAGAGAAGCGGGAGATACGCAGTATTTT. Supplemented by reference TRBV15 and TRBJ2-3, the full variable domain reads DAMVIQNPRYQVTQFGKPVTLSCSQTLNHNVMYWYQQKSSQAPKLLFHYYDKDFNNEADTPDNFQSRRPNTSFCFLDIRSPGLGDTAMYLCATSREAGDTQYFGPGTRLTVL.

The chain links TRBV9 to TRBJ2-3; weak D call: TRBD2 (5 bases). Germline V lookup: CDR1 SGDLS, CDR2 YYNGEE. This CDR3 is 16 amino acids long. V lost 0 bases to trimming and J lost 5 bases, with 16 bases between them. The CDR3 is CASSVATAAGRDTQYF. As DNA, the CDR3 is TGTGCCAGCAGCGTAGCTACAGCGGCAGGACGAGATACGCAGTATTTT.

This clonotype was seen ten or more times. V and J are TRBV7-2 and TRBJ2-3; no clear D gene. V was pared by 5 bases and J by 6 bases, with 12 bases between. The CDR3 contains 13 residues. CDR1 is SGHTA and CDR2 is FQGNSA in the germline V gene. CDR3 bases: TGTGCCAGCAGCCCTCTAGTGGGTGATACGCAGTATTTT. The encoded protein is CASSPLVGDTQYF.

This clonotype appeared many times. The chain uses TRBV7-9 and TRBJ1-4; the D is unclear. CDR3 length: 15 amino acids. Germline loops: CDR1 SEHNR, CDR2 FQNEAQ (reference sequence). V was cut by 5 bases and J by 5 bases, with 15 bases left in between. The CDR3 nucleotides are TGTGCCAGCAGCCTTCAAAGGGCCGCCAATGAAAAACTGTTTTTT. Translating it yields CASSLQRAANEKLFF.

Many counts were recorded for this clonotype. This chain joins TRBV12-3 or TRBV12-4 and TRBJ2-7; D perhaps matches TRBD2 (6 bases). V lost 7 bases, J lost 4 bases, and 11 bases lay in between. The CDR3 runs 12 residues. CDR3 in amino acids: CASTAGPYEQYF. In nucleotides, the CDR3 is TGTGCCAGCACCGCGGGGCCGTACGAGCAGTACTTC.

The V call is TRBV11-2, the J call TRBJ1-1, with no clear D. V shed 1 base and J shed 1 base, with 28 bases lying between them. Germline-derived CDR1 and CDR2 are SGHAT and FQNNGV. The CDR3 loop spans 21 amino acids. The CDR3: CASSLGLEMLAWQAKNTEAFF. As DNA, the CDR3 is TGTGCCAGCAGCTTAGGCCTTGAAATGCTGGCCTGGCAGGCAAAGAACACTGAAGCTTTCTTT. Full variable domain (outside the CDR3, taken from reference TRBV11-2 and TRBJ1-1): EAGVAQSPRYKIIEKRQSVAFWCNPISGHATLYWYQQILGQGPKLLIQFQNNGVVDDSQLPKDRFSAERLKGVDSTLKIQPAKLEDSAVYLCASSLGLEMLAWQAKNTEAFFGQGTRLTVV.

This clonotype showed up many times. J is TRBJ1-4 and V is TRBV27, with D hard to call. There are 12 residues in the CDR3. Trimming stripped 10 bases from V and 3 bases from J, with 9 bases between. Germline V gives CDR1 MNHEY, CDR2 SMNVEV (reference sequence). The DNA for the CDR3 is TGTGCCACCGGGCGCTCTAATGAAAAACTGTTTTTT. Translating gives CATGRSNEKLFF. Full variable domain (outside the CDR3, taken from reference TRBV27 and TRBJ1-4): EAQVTQNPRYLITVTGKKLTVTCSQNMNHEYMSWYRQDPGLGLRQIYYSMNVEVTDKGDVPEGYKVSRKEKRNFPLILESPSPNQTSLYFCATGRSNEKLFFGSGTQLSVL.

This clonotype was recorded many times. The chain joins TRBV9 to TRBJ1-2; no firm D call. This CDR3 spans 14 amino acids. Trimming shortened V by 4 bases and J by 3 bases, and 13 bases separated the two germline ends. CDR1 SGDLS and CDR2 YYNGEE come from the germline V gene. This CDR3 is CASSLRAVDYGYTF. The CDR3 coding sequence is TGTGCCAGCAGCCTCCGGGCAGTTGACTATGGCTACACCTTC.

There are a few counts of this clonotype. DNA of the CDR3: TGCGCCAGCAGCCCCCTCGGGGGGCAGAGCGGGGAGCTGTTTTTT. Translating gives CASSPLGGQSGELFF. The rearrangement joins TRBV5-1 to TRBJ2-2; a weak D match, TRBD2 (7 bases). The CDR3 consists of 15 residues. CDR1 SGHRS and CDR2 YFSETQ come from the germline V gene. V lost 4 bases to trimming and J lost 7 bases, with 17 bases between them.

This clonotype occurred many times. The genes are TRBV5-4 and TRBJ2-7; D is possibly TRBD1 or TRBD2 (5 bases each). V was clipped by 4 bases and J by 3 bases, with 20 bases between them. CDR1 is SGHNT, CDR2 YYREEE, per germline (reference sequence). The CDR3 runs 16 residues. CDR3 sequence: CASSRDGRKSIYEQYF. The CDR3 DNA reads TGTGCCAGCAGCCGGGACGGAAGGAAGAGTATCTACGAGCAGTACTTC.

This clonotype was seen many times. This rearrangement joins TRBV20-1 to TRBJ2-7, with D tentatively TRBD2 (7 bases). Deletions cut 5 bases from V and 3 bases from J, with 17 bases between. The CDR3 is 14 amino acids. CDR1 and CDR2 (germline): DFQATT, SNEGSKA (reference sequence). The CDR3, as DNA: TGCAGTGCTGGAGGGGGGGGTTCTTTCTACGAGCAGTACTTC. It encodes CSAGGGGSFYEQYF.

At least ten counts were recorded for this clonotype. The chain employs TRBV11-3 and TRBJ1-1, with D possibly matching TRBD1 (6 bases). The V end was cut by 5 bases, the J end by 1 base, with 14 bases between. The germline gives CDR1 SGHNT, CDR2 YENEEA. The length of the CDR3 is 15 residues. The CDR3 is CASSPGAAGNTEAFF. The CDR3 region has the DNA TGTGCCAGCAGCCCAGGGGCCGCGGGGAACACTGAAGCTTTCTTT.

Many counts were recorded for this clonotype. The chain carries TRBV12-3 or TRBV12-4 and TRBJ1-1; D is unresolved. V was pared by 8 bases and J by 6 bases, with 16 bases between. This CDR3 region has 13 residues. The DNA of the CDR3 is TGTGCCAGCGAGAGGCGGGGATCGGCTGAAGCTTTCTTT. It encodes CASERRGSAEAFF.

This clonotype was detected a few times. This rearrangement joins TRBV12-3 or TRBV12-4 to TRBJ2-5; possibly TRBD2 for D (5 bases). This CDR3 contains 12 residues. The ends were cut back, 8 bases at V and 4 bases at J, with 11 bases in the middle. CDR3: CASRLRGETQYF. CDR3 DNA sequence: TGTGCCAGCCGGCTTCGGGGAGAGACCCAGTACTTC.

This clonotype was seen repeatedly, ten times or more. This chain joins TRBV7-8 and TRBJ1-6; weak D call: TRBD1 (5 bases). The CDR3 has 14 residues. V lost 6 bases, J lost 7 bases, and 13 bases lay in between. The germline V gene encodes CDR1 SGHVS and CDR2 FQNEAQ. CDR3 region: CASSYRDGNSPLHF. The CDR3 DNA reads TGTGCCAGCAGTTACCGGGACGGGAATTCACCCCTCCACTTT.

There are a few counts of this clonotype. The chain uses TRBV6-2 or TRBV6-3 and TRBJ1-2; D unclear. Trimming left V 6 bases short and J 0 bases short, with 11 bases between. Germline loops: CDR1 MNHEY, CDR2 SVGEGT. This CDR3 is 14 amino acids long. The CDR3 DNA reads TGTGCCAGCAGCCTACACGGAGCTAACTATGGCTACACCTTC. It translates to CASSLHGANYGYTF.

This clonotype was seen repeatedly, ten times or more. The chain couples TRBV5-5 to TRBJ2-2; no firm D call. Germline V CDR1 and CDR2: SGHKS, YYEKEE (reference sequence). V was cut by 0 bases and J by 6 bases, with 15 bases left in between. There are 16 residues in the CDR3. CDR3 sequence reads: CASSLAEPPWAGELFF. The CDR3 nucleotides read TGTGCCAGCAGCTTGGCCGAGCCCCCCTGGGCCGGGGAGCTGTTTTTT.

This clonotype has ten or more counts. J is TRBJ1-2 and V is TRBV12-3 or TRBV12-4, with a weak D call TRBD1 (5 bases). Deletions cut 6 bases from V and 4 bases from J, with 18 bases between. The CDR3 totals 15 residues. The CDR3 protein is CASSLGTTNPYGYTF. For the CDR3, the DNA is TGTGCCAGCAGCCTAGGGACTACCAACCCCTATGGCTACACCTTC.

About this clonotype itself: A read error may be the cause here, since a much bigger clone is one base away. The CDR3 loop reads CAGSLFGGERDEQYF. The DNA for the CDR3 is TGCGCCGGCAGCTTGTTCGGGGGGGAGAGGGACGAGCAGTACTTC. The J gene is TRBJ2-7, the V gene TRBV5-1, with 8 bases fitting TRBD2. The CDR3 covers 15 residues. Germline CDR1 reads SGHRS; CDR2 reads YFSETQ.

As to this clonotype: Being one base from a much bigger clone, this may be a read error. The CDR3 does not close with the conserved phenylalanine or tryptophan, likely indicating a read error. V is TRBV5-1 and J is TRBJ2-7, with D tentatively TRBD2 (5 bases). Trimming removed 0 bases at V and 4 bases at J, with 8 bases between. The CDR3 runs to 13 residues. Germline-derived CDR1 and CDR2 are SGHRS and YFSETQ. CDR3 residues: CASSLESGYEQYI. The CDR3 DNA reads as TGCGCCAGCAGCTTGGAGTCGGGATACGAGCAGTACATC.

This clonotype showed up many times. The genes are TRBV7-2 and TRBJ2-7, with D possibly matching TRBD2 (6 bases). The length of the CDR3 is 16 residues. The V end lost 4 bases, the J end lost 6 bases, and 22 bases lay between the germline ends. In germline, CDR1 is SGHTA, CDR2 FQGNSA. CDR3 sequence (DNA): TGTGCCAGCAGCTCATCCCTCTCCGGGGGTAGAGGCGAGCAGTACTTC. Translated: CASSSSLSGGRGEQYF.

This clonotype has more than one count but fewer than ten. The chain couples TRBV7-3 to TRBJ2-3; 7 bases agree with TRBD1. J gave up 4 bases and V 5 bases, and 6 bases lay outside the gene matches. This CDR3 spans 14 amino acids. Germline V gene data show CDR1 as SGHTA and CDR2 as FQGTGA. The CDR3 DNA reads TGTGCCAGCAGCCAACATGACAGGGCAGATACGCAGTATTTT. It encodes CASSQHDRADTQYF.

This clonotype was seen at least ten times. The chain links TRBV9 to TRBJ1-1; D gene ambiguous. V shed 3 bases and J shed 2 bases, with 11 bases lying between them. Germline values: CDR1 SGDLS, CDR2 YYNGEE. This CDR3 is 14 amino acids long. The CDR3 here is CASSEEATNTEAFF. CDR3 DNA: TGTGCCAGCAGCGAAGAGGCAACAAACACTGAAGCTTTCTTT.

CDR3 region: CAISGMGANYGYTF. For the CDR3, the DNA is TGTGCCATCAGTGGAATGGGGGCTAACTATGGCTACACCTTC. J is TRBJ1-2 and V is TRBV10-3; TRBD1 is a possible D gene (5 bases). The CDR3 is 14 amino acids. Trimming shortened V by 4 bases and J by 0 bases, and 9 bases separated the two germline ends. Germline lookup yields CDR1 ENHRY and CDR2 SYGVKD.

Ten or more counts support this clonotype. V and J are TRBV7-2 and TRBJ2-6; no definite D call. From germline, CDR1 is SGHTA and CDR2 FQGNSA. Trimming removed 5 bases from V and 0 bases from J, with 8 bases in between. The CDR3 has 15 residues. The CDR3 nucleotides read TGTGCCAGCAGCCCAAAGAACTCTGGGGCCAACGTCCTGACTTTC. It codes for CASSPKNSGANVLTF.